The next 14 T cell receptor beta chains were all read from a single sample in a study of identical twins. One entry per CDR3 protein results from TCRdb running MiXCR on the 5' RACE reads. The table shows hundreds of thousands of distinct CDR3 sequences, with 18% occurring only once. The same sample was also used in a study of T cells expressing NK-cell markers.

Sequencing was performed on PBMCs. The receptors were gathered from a woman aged 18-30 years in good health.

The chain joins TRBV5-1 to TRBJ2-1; D unclear. Germline lookup yields CDR1 SGHRS and CDR2 YFSETQ. This CDR3 is 14 amino acids long. With 4 bases removed from V and 5 bases from J, the gap between germline ends came to 13 bases. The CDR3 region is CASSLMGHHNEQFF. DNA for the CDR3: TGCGCCAGCAGCCTTATGGGCCACCACAATGAGCAGTTCTTC.

The V and J genes are TRBV4-2 and TRBJ2-4; TRBD2 matches 8 bases. The CDR3 has 15 amino acids. V was pared by 0 bases and J by 6 bases, with 4 bases of the junction left unmatched. CDR1 LGHNA and CDR2 YNFKEQ come from the germline V gene. The CDR3: CASSQDRGGGNIQYF. The CDR3 coding sequence is TGTGCCAGCAGCCAAGATCGGGGGGGCGGAAACATTCAGTACTTC.

The CDR3 loop reads CASSPSSGVKGDTQYF. CDR3 DNA sequence: TGTGCCAGCAGCCCCTCATCCGGGGTCAAAGGGGATACGCAGTATTTT. The rearrangement joins TRBV4-2 to TRBJ2-3, with a weak D call TRBD2 (5 bases). The V gene lost 4 bases and the J gene lost 6 bases, with 20 bases spanning the gap. Per the germline V gene, CDR1 is LGHNA and CDR2 is YNFKEQ. CDR3 length: 16 residues.

This clonotype has just a few counts. Being one base from a much bigger clone, this may be a read error. The chain carries TRBV7-9 and TRBJ1-1; D is perhaps TRBD1 (6 bases). This CDR3 region has 13 residues. Trimming took off 2 bases at V and 5 bases at J, with 9 bases between the two ends. The V gene's germline CDR1 is SEHNR and CDR2 FQNEAQ (reference sequence). The CDR3 DNA follows: TGTGCCAGCAGCTTAATACAGGGAACTGAAGCTTTCTTT. This sequence encodes CASSLIQGTEAFF.

This clonotype was seen more than once but under ten times. The chain joins TRBV10-3 to TRBJ2-3; TRBD2 might be the D (6 bases). The CDR3 is 14 amino acids. The germline gives CDR1 ENHRY, CDR2 SYGVKD. The ends were cut back, 6 bases at V and 10 bases at J, with 20 bases in the middle. The CDR3 sequence is CAISSSDSLDPQYF. Written as DNA, the CDR3 is TGTGCCATCAGCTCTAGCGACAGCCTCGACCCGCAGTATTTT.

The rearrangement uses TRBV7-2 and TRBJ2-7; tentatively, D is TRBD1 (6 bases). V lost 5 bases and J 2 bases, leaving 19 bases between the germline ends. The CDR3 is 16 amino acids. CDR1 is SGHTA, CDR2 FQGNSA, per germline. The CDR3 is CASSTKYMTGPYEQYF. The CDR3 DNA sequence: TGTGCCAGCAGCACCAAATATATGACAGGTCCCTACGAGCAGTACTTC.

This clonotype was counted only a few times. The genes are TRBV6-4 and TRBJ1-2; TRBD1 might be the D (5 bases). This CDR3 is built from 19 residues. Between the trimmed V and J ends, which lost 6 bases and 4 bases, there was a span of 30 bases. The germline CDR1 and CDR2 sequences are MRHNA and SNTAGT. The DNA for the CDR3 is TGTGCCAGCAGCCTACTTCGCCCGGGACCCCGGACCCCCTTCTATGGCTACACCTTC. The encoded protein is CASSLLRPGPRTPFYGYTF.

This chain uses TRBV27 with TRBJ1-4; D gene uncertain. The V gene lost 5 bases and the J gene lost 8 bases, with 18 bases spanning the gap. Germline V gene sequence: CDR1 MNHEY, CDR2 SMNVEV (reference sequence). The CDR3 is 15 amino acids. The CDR3, as DNA: TGTGCCAGCAGTCATTTGCCCCTCGACAAGGAAAAACTGTTTTTT. This encodes CASSHLPLDKEKLFF.

The chain links TRBV15 to TRBJ2-1; D call uncertain. Germline V gene lookup returns CDR1 LNHNV and CDR2 YYDKDF (reference sequence). The CDR3 loop spans 16 amino acids. V was shortened by 1 base and J by 3 bases, with 13 bases between the two germline ends. The DNA of the CDR3 is TGTGCCACCAGCAGAGGGGGATCTGGATACTACAATGAGCAGTTCTTC. Protein: CATSRGGSGYYNEQFF.

The chain links TRBV4-3 to TRBJ2-1, with TRBD2 as a possible D gene (5 bases). V was trimmed by 3 bases and J by 10 bases, leaving 13 bases between them. CDR3 length equals 13 residues. Germline V gene lookup returns CDR1 LGHNA and CDR2 YSLEER. The CDR3 here is CASSHLSSREQFF. CDR3 in DNA: TGCGCCAGCAGCCACCTTTCTAGCAGGGAGCAGTTCTTC.

Only a few counts were recorded for this clonotype. The chain has TRBV5-1 and TRBJ2-1; no firm D call. The V end lost 0 bases, the J end lost 6 bases, and 10 bases lay between the germline ends. CDR1 SGHRS and CDR2 YFSETQ come from the germline V gene. The CDR3 is 14 amino acids. The CDR3 sequence is CASSLAHGINEQFF. Written as DNA, the CDR3 is TGCGCCAGCAGCTTGGCCCACGGAATCAATGAGCAGTTCTTC.

The J gene is TRBJ2-7, the V gene TRBV6-1; 9 nucleotides match TRBD1. CDR1 and CDR2 from the germline V gene are MNHNS and SASEGT. CDR3 length equals 14 residues. J was trimmed by 6 bases and V by 6 bases; bases with no gene match: 9. The chain's CDR3 is CASRKGQGIFEQYF. The CDR3 DNA follows: TGTGCCAGCAGGAAGGGACAGGGAATTTTCGAGCAGTACTTC.

This clonotype was counted between two and nine times. The CDR3: CAAGDSRLNEQFF. As DNA, the CDR3 is TGTGCCGCAGGTGATAGCCGGCTCAATGAGCAGTTCTTC. The genes are TRBV6-1 and TRBJ2-1; D remains unclear. From germline, CDR1 is MNHNS and CDR2 SASEGT. The CDR3 sequence is 13 residues long. Trimming took off 11 bases at V and 6 bases at J, with 17 bases between the two ends.

This clonotype has at least ten counts. V and J are TRBV12-3 or TRBV12-4 and TRBJ2-3; D gene ambiguous. Trimming took 0 bases from V and 5 from J, leaving 9 bases between them. This CDR3 region has 14 residues. CDR3 DNA sequence: TGTGCCAGCAGTTTAGCCAACTGGGGAGATACGCAGTATTTT. This sequence encodes CASSLANWGDTQYF.